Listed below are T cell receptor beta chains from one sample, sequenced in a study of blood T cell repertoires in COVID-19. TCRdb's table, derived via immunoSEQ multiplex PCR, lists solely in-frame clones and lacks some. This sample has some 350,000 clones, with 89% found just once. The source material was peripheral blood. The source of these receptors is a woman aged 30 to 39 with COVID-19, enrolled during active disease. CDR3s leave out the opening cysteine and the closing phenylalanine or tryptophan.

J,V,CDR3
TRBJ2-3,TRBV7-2,ASSPIYRRGSTDTQY
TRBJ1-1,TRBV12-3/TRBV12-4,ASSYLPGAEAF
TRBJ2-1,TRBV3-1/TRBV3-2,ASSQDLGAGGYNEQF
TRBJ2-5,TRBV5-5,ASSYGLAIARTETQY
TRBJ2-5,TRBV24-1,ATSEIAALYQETQY
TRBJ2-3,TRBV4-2,ASSQELAGGGSTDTQY
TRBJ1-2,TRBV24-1,ATSDSDRSFSGYT
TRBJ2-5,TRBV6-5,ASGSGGAQETQY
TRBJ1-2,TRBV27,ASRQSTGNYGYT
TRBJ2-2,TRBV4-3,ASRDYYTGELF
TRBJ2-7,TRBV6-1,ASSEAYRGPEQY
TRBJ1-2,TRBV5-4,ASSLDSVYGYT
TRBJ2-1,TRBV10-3,AISDQGRNNEQF
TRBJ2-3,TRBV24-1,ATSGGLDTQY
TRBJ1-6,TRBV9,ASGRGQGAPNSPLH
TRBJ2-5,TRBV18,ASSHNNYGTSGETQY
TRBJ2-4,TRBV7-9,ASSLEGSGGANIQY
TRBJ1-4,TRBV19,ASSPSGMNNEKLF
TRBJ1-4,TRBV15,ATSRDRQGGEKLF
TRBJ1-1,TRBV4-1,ASSLPFYPTGRPTEAF
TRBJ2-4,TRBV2,ASSAQGGTKNIQY
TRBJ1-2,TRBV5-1,ASSFEGAQSYGYT
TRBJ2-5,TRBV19,ASSIPGFQETQY
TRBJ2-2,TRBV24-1,ATRGQEANTGELF
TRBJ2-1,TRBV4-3,ASSLSMVAGGPVDEQF
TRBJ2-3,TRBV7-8,ASSPHLSTRSTDTQY
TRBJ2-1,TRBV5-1,ASSQRVAGGFYNEQF
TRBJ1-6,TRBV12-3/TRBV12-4,ASSLYPDSPLH
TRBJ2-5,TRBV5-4,ASSLGGGVEETQY
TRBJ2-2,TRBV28,ASSQGLAGELF
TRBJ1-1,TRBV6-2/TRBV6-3,ASSVFMNTEAF
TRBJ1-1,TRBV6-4,ASSDGSAGTREAF
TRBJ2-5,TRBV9,ASTSGIHGGQETQY
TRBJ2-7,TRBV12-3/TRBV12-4,ASSPTSGYEQY
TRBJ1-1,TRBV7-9,ASRLYPGTVNTEAF
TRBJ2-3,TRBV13,ASSTSSTDTQY
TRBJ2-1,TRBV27,ASSSPGTGSYNEQF
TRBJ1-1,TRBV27,ASSFRGGNTEAF
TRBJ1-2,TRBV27,ASSWVGGDYGYT
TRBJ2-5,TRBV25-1,ASSESHRVRDQETQY
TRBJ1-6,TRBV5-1,ASSPQGGNSPLH
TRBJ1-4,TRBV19,ASSIRKSNEKLF
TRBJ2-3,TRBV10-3,AITGGGGADTQY
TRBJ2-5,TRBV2,ASRIAGGRETQY
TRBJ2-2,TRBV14,ASSPYQHRTGVPANTGELF
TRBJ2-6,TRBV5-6,ASSSNRAGANVLT
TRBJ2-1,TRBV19,ASRQITRNEQF
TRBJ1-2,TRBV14,ASSQVGTGHGYT
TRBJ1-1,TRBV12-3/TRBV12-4,ASSRSGTEAF
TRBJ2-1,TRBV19,ASSIEGGGYNEQF
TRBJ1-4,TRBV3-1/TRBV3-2,ASSQFGTGGEKLF
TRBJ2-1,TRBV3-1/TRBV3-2,ASSQVSSYNEQF
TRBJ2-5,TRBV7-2,ASSGPRDRFSQETQY
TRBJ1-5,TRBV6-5,ASSSGQGANQPQH
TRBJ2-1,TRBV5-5,ASSREGNEQF
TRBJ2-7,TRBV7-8,ASSLAVGTPAAEQY
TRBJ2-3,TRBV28,ASSLPPETQY